Below, one TCR beta chain is given with its context. Its antigen is still unknown. TCRdb re-called the 5' RACE reads with MiXCR, one entry per CDR3 protein. This sample yields around 120,000 distinct CDR3 sequences, of which 12% to 15% are seen a single time; 3% belongs to the top ten. The data stem from a study of CD8 T cells in ankylosing spondylitis. Study-wide findings and caveats: Made up of 7 to 9 highly homologous variants, a TCR beta motif appeared characteristic of ankylosing spondylitis blood.

CDR1 is MNHNS, CDR2 SASEGT, per germline. V lost 8 bases and J lost 7, with 14 bases in between. The CDR3 is made up of 13 amino acids. The rearrangement uses TRBV6-1 and TRBJ1-4; D is uncertain. This clonotype originated in a female donor with ankylosing spondylitis or in good health (not recorded which). The material sequenced was blood, either unsorted or a sorted T cell fraction (not recorded which). The CDR3 sequence is CASLLVGGEKLFF. Written as DNA, the CDR3 is TGTGCCAGCCTTCTGGTTGGTGGTGAAAAACTGTTTTTT.